This T cell receptor beta chain was recorded in a study of regulatory T cells in long-lasting Graves disease (dated by TCRdb to the early 2020s). Some background on the complete study: Newly diagnosed Graves' disease patients had taken antithyroid drugs for less than 3 months. A total of roughly 35 samples underwent TCR sequencing: around 13 from persistent and approximately 20 from newly diagnosed Graves' disease patients. The study was registered as a clinical trial and conducted in China. Patients with persistent Graves' disease were compared with patients with newly diagnosed Graves' disease using TCR sequencing and RNA sequencing of peripheral blood.

In its sample, this clonotype was seen many times. There is no known antigen for this receptor. The sample holds no much larger clone one base away, and base qualities are not on file. Its CDR3 holds 14 amino acids, cysteine through phenylalanine. Kept here is only the CDR3 DNA, which spans 42 bases and is read in frame from base 1. Taken from the germline V gene, the CDR1 and CDR2 loops are LGHNT and FRNRAP. The germline V end is reduced by 5 bases and the J end by 5 bases; junction bases left unmatched: 8. Library preparation used multiplex PCR. Sequencing took place on an Illumina HiSeq 4000. iRepertoire HTBI primers and Arm-PCR amplification of CDR3 regions were used to construct TCR beta libraries. Before sequencing, the PCR products underwent gel purification. From the authors' description of their analysis: A total of under 80 TRBV and under 15 TRBJ segments were identified across samples and were used for gene usage analysis of CDR3 amino acid clonotypes. COPE and FqMerger were used to merge filtered high-quality paired reads into contigs. BLAST was used to align contigs to IMGT TRBV, TRBD and TRBJ reference genes, and CDR3 was defined according to IMGT. Highly expanded clones were defined as clonotypes with a frequency above 0.1%. Shannon entropy was used to measure repertoire diversity, and the Gini coefficient was used to measure V-J evenness. Public clonotypes were defined as clonotypes shared by more than one individual. TCRdb itself trimmed the public reads at Q25 with fastp, ran MiXCR and retained productive beta chains. Each entry merges the rows of one CDR3 protein and shows their most common DNA and genes. TCRdb's processing, not the authors' own work, is the source of the V and J calls. Counted in this sample were about 530,000 distinct CDR3 sequences; about 16% of them appeared once. 20% to 25% of the sample goes to the ten largest clones.

Overall results and qualifications from the work: Because the primary lesion, thyroid tissue, could not be accessed, the study looked at peripheral blood alone. The authors noted that the small sample size was a limitation that may lower accuracy. A larger number of public clonotypes was shared among persistent patients (approximately 3,000) than among newly diagnosed patients (roughly 930). Only the TCR beta chain was sequenced and analyzed. Lower TCR Shannon entropy and fewer highly expanded clones were observed in persistent Graves' disease patients than in newly diagnosed patients, which suggested clonal expansion. Preferential use of TRBV28, TRBJ1-2 and TRBJ2-5 was observed in persistent disease, whereas TRBV20-1 and TRBJ2-1 were favored in newly diagnosed disease.

In light of the paper, this sample's time point label describes: newly diagnosed GD, antithyroid drugs for less than 3 months. RNA was extracted from PBMCs in TRIzol for both TCR sequencing and RNA sequencing. The diagnosis of Graves' disease was made according to American Thyroid Association guidelines. The patients came from an endocrinology department in Xi'an, China. Each patient gave roughly 8.4 milliliters of peripheral blood, collected in an EDTA anticoagulant tube. Ficoll Paque Plus density gradient separation was used to isolate PBMCs, and no further T cell sorting was performed. An Agilent 2100 Bioanalyzer and agarose gel were used to assess RNA quality, and a NanoDrop 2000 was used to measure RNA concentration. These same records also appear under a second study, on T cells in Graves' hyperthyroidism and ophthalmopathy. Taken from the second paper: Graves' hyperthyroidism was defined as stable when no progression to ophthalmopathy occurred over 18 months of follow-up. Hyperthyroidism patients were newly diagnosed, had a disease duration of under 2 months, and were aged 18 to 65 years. Any patient with an uncontrolled infection, another autoimmune disease, pregnancy or lactation was excluded. Diagnoses were established on the basis of clinical symptoms, serum thyroxine and TRAb, thyroid ultrasound, and orbital computed tomography. The TCR CDR3 was subjected to a first round of RT-PCR using the HTBI primer set and the Qiagen OneStep RT-PCR kit. Most expanded thyroid clonotypes (frequency above 0.001) were also detected in blood, a finding suggesting that blood repertoires may reflect thyroid immune responses. Ophthalmopathy was separated from stable hyperthyroidism by a 13 V-J signature model, with roughly 88% sensitivity and around 81% specificity obtained in cross-validation and 80%/75% obtained in testing. In validation, the model predicted progression to ophthalmopathy a median of about 6.5 months before onset, with approximately 71% sensitivity and about 72% specificity. To identify TCR V-J signatures that set the groups apart, the researchers used a discovery cohort of 95 to 100 patients, made up of 43 with Graves' ophthalmopathy and some 60 with stable Graves' hyperthyroidism. Prospective prediction of ophthalmopathy was tested in an independent validation cohort of under 20 hyperthyroidism patients and some 17 patients who later progressed to ophthalmopathy. The 100 or so discovery patients were randomly divided into training and test sets at a 7:3 ratio. Thyroid tissue and blood T-cell repertoires from six Graves' hyperthyroidism patients were also compared in the study. After sampling, hyperthyroidism patients received methimazole starting at 30 mg daily, and ophthalmopathy patients received high-dose intravenous methylprednisolone. A second multiplex PCR round built the libraries, followed by size selection and purification. Paired-end sequencing of the libraries was performed with 100 bp reads on an Illumina HiSeq2000. SOAPnuke was used to process the raw data, throwing out any read that contained adapters or uncalled bases, had a mean Phred below 15, or lacked an exact constant-primer or identifier match. High-quality paired reads were merged with COPE v1.2.5, and unique nucleotide sequences were defined as clonotypes. Clonotypes were aligned to IMGT TRBV, TRBD and TRBJ reference segments using MiTCR v1.1. Only V-J combinations with frequency above 0.0001, covering approximately 99% of repertoires, were analysed. A TCS score was defined as the ratio between F50 (clonal expansion) and ExV (chaos), using BLOSUM62-based TCRdist between CDR3 peptides within each V-J. Welch's t-statistics and random forest reduced 500 to 550 V-J features to roughly 13, which were used in a naive Bayes classifier (R e1071). No statistical method was used to fix the sample size in advance, and group allocation was not hidden from the investigators. TCR Vbeta CDR3 sequencing of roughly 140 peripheral blood samples (43 ophthalmopathy, 70 to 85 hyperthyroidism and roughly 17 progressor patients) is reported in the paper.

This sample comprised peripheral blood mononuclear cells (PBMCs), obtained at new diagnosis, from a patient treated with antithyroid drugs. The receptor comes from a woman aged 35-65 years with Graves disease. Donor details come from another sample of the same person, matched by shared clones. Rearrangement joined TRBV12-5 to TRBJ2-5; the junction holds 7 bases that match TRBD1. The DNA sequence is as follows: TGTGCTAGTGGTCCCGACAGGGCCCGGGAGACCCAGTACTTC. Its translation is CASGPDRARETQYF.